The following is a T cell receptor (beta chain) sequence with its context. Its antigen is unidentified. These data come from a study of OX40 agonist ivuxolimab in advanced cancers. Study-level points and caveats: Which antigen the expanded peripheral T cells recognized is unknown.

The data were produced by immunoSEQ multiplex PCR, yet TCRdb's version contains in-frame clones alone and is incomplete. The sample includes about 73,000 clones, under 90% seen only once; the top ten take 2% to 2.5%. This receptor was identified in an adult with an advanced solid tumor such as melanoma, head and neck, liver or kidney cancer. The material was CD4+ or CD8+ T cells sorted from blood, obtained in a trial of the OX40 agonist ivuxolimab.

The CDR3: CASSLDWRDGYTF. The CDR3 DNA reads as TGTGCCAGCAGCTTAGATTGGAGAGATGGCTACACCTTC. The chain joins TRBV11-2 to TRBJ1-2, with unresolved D. Trimming cost V 0 bases and J 6 bases, with 8 bases left between them. The CDR3 is made up of 13 amino acids. CDR1 and CDR2 from the germline V gene are SGHAT and FQNNGV.